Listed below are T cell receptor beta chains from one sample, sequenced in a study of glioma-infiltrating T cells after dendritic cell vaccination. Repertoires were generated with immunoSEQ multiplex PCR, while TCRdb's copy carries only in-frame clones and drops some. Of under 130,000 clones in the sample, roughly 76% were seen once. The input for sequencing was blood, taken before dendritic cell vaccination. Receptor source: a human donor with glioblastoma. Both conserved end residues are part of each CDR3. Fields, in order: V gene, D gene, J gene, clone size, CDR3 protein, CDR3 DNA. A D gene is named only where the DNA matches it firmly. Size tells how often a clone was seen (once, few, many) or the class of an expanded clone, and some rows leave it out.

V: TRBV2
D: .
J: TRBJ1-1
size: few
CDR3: CASFRVNTEAFF
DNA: TGTGCCAGCTTCAGGGTGAACACTGAAGCTTTCTTT

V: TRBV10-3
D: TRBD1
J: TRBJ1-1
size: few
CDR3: CATLPQGDTEAFF
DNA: TGTGCCACCCTGCCCCAGGGGGATACTGAAGCTTTCTTT

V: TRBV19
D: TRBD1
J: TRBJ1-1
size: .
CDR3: CASSIVTGDEAFF
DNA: TGTGCCAGTAGTATTGTAACAGGGGATGAAGCTTTCTTT

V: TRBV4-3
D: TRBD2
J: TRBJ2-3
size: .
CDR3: CASSRTSGGGTDTQYF
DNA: TGCGCCAGCTCACGGACTAGCGGGGGTGGGACAGATACGCAGTATTTT

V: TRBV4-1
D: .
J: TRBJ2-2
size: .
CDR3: CASSQVLATGTGELFF
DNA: TGCGCCAGCAGCCAAGTCCTAGCGACTGGCACCGGGGAGCTGTTTTTT

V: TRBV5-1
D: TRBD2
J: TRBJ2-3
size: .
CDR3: CASSETSGVPDTQYF
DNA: TGCGCCAGCAGCGAGACTAGCGGGGTTCCAGATACGCAGTATTTT

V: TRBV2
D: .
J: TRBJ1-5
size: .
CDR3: CASSEMGRGVDNQPQHF
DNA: TGTGCCAGCAGTGAAATGGGACGGGGGGTGGACAATCAGCCCCAGCATTTT

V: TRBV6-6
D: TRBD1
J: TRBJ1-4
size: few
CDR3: CASSYSTGGNEKLFF
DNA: TGTGCCAGCAGTTACTCGACAGGGGGAAATGAAAAACTGTTTTTT

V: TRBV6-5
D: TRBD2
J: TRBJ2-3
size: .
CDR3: CASSYRQGGGTQYF
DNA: TGTGCCAGCAGTTACCGGCAGGGCGGGGGTACGCAGTATTTT

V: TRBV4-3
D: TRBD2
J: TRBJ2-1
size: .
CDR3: CASSQEWDYQNNEQFF
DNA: TGCGCCAGCAGCCAAGAGTGGGACTACCAGAACAATGAGCAGTTCTTC

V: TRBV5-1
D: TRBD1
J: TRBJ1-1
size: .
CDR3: CASSLSQGAIEAFF
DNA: TGCGCCAGCAGCTTGTCGCAGGGGGCCATTGAAGCTTTCTTT

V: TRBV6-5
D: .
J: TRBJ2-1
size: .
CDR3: CASSFTGASYNEQFF
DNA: TGTGCCAGCAGTTTCACGGGTGCCTCCTACAATGAGCAGTTCTTC

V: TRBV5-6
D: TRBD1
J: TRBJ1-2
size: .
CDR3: CASSATLTGNYGYTF
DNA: TGTGCCAGCAGCGCGACCTTGACAGGGAACTATGGCTACACCTTC

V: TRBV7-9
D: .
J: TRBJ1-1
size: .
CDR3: CASSLGGVNTEAFF
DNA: TGTGCCAGCAGCTTAGGGGGGGTGAACACTGAAGCTTTCTTT

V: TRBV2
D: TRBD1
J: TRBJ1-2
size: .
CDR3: CASSVDRGSYGYTF
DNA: TGTGCCAGCAGTGTGGACAGGGGATCCTATGGCTACACCTTC

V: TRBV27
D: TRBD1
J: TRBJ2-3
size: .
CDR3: CASSSGTGGGDTQYF
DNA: TGTGCCAGCAGCAGCGGGACAGGGGGTGGAGATACGCAGTATTTT

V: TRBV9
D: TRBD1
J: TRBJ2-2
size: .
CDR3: CASSVGTGEDTGELFF
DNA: TGTGCCAGCAGCGTAGGGACAGGGGAGGACACCGGGGAGCTGTTTTTT

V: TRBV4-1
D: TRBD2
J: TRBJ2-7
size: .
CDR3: CASSSRTSGVGEQYF
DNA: TGCGCCAGCAGCTCCCGGACTAGCGGGGTGGGGGAGCAGTACTTC

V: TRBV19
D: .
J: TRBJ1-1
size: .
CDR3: CASSTTLNTEAFF
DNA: TGTGCCAGTAGCACAACACTGAACACTGAAGCTTTCTTT

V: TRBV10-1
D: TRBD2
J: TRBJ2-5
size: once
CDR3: CASSLAGDEETQYF
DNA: TGCGCCAGCAGTCTAGCGGGGGATGAAGAGACCCAGTACTTC

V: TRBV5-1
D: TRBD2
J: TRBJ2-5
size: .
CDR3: CASSLSTGGRETQYF
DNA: TGCGCCAGCAGCTTATCAACGGGGGGAAGAGAGACCCAGTACTTC

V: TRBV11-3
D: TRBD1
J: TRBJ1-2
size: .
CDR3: CASRSGTGYRENYGYTF
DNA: TGTGCCAGCAGATCCGGGACAGGGTATAGGGAGAACTATGGCTACACCTTC

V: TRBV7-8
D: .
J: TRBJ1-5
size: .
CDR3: CASSSEGGYSNQPQHF
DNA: TGTGCCAGCAGTTCCGAGGGAGGGTACAGCAATCAGCCCCAGCATTTT

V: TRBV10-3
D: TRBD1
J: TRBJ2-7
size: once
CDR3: CAISDGQGPLEQYF
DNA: TGTGCCATCAGTGATGGACAGGGCCCCCTCGAGCAGTACTTC

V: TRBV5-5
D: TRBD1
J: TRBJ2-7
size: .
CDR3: CASSFPTGTGGFDEQYF
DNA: TGTGCCAGCAGCTTTCCTACCGGGACAGGGGGCTTCGACGAGCAGTACTTC

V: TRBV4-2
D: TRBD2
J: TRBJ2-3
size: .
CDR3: CASSQDPSGVRYTQYF
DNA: TGTGCCAGCAGCCAAGACCCTAGCGGGGTAAGGTATACGCAGTATTTT

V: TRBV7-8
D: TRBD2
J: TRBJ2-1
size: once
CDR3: CASSRDLSGENEQFF
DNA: TGTGCCAGCAGCCGGGATCTTAGCGGGGAAAATGAGCAGTTCTTC

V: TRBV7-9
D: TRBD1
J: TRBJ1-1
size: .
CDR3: CASSEDRGNTEAFF
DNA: TGTGCCAGCAGCGAAGACAGGGGGAACACTGAAGCTTTCTTT

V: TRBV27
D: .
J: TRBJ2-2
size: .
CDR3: CASRLGQTGELFF
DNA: TGTGCCAGCAGACTGGGGCAAACCGGGGAGCTGTTTTTT

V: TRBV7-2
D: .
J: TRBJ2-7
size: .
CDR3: CASSLGGQGYEQYF
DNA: TGTGCCAGCAGCTTAGGGGGCCAAGGATACGAGCAGTACTTC

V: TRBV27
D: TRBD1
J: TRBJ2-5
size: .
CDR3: CASSLFPSGQGFGETQYF
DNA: TGTGCCAGCAGTTTATTCCCATCGGGACAGGGGTTTGGAGAGACCCAGTACTTC

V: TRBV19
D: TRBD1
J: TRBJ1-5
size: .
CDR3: CASRGTAISNQPQHF
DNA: TGTGCCAGTAGGGGGACAGCTATTAGCAATCAGCCCCAGCATTTT

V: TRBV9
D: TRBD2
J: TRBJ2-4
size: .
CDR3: CASSVTTSGGFGKNIQYF
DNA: TGTGCCAGCAGCGTTACGACTAGCGGGGGATTCGGCAAAAACATTCAGTACTTC

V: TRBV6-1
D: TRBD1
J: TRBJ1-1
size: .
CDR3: CASSESTGGILAFF
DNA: TGTGCCAGCAGTGAATCTACAGGGGGAATCTTGGCTTTCTTT

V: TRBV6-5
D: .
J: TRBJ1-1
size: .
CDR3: CASSYGTGTLAEAFF
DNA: TGTGCCAGCAGTTACGGTACAGGGACCCTGGCTGAAGCTTTCTTT

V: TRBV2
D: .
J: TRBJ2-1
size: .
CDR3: CASSAGRAYTEQFF
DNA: TGTGCCAGCAGTGCGGGCAGGGCTTACACTGAGCAGTTCTTC

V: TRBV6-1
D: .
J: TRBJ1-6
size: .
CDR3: CASSGRQGNSPLHF
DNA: TGTGCCAGCAGTGGGCGGCAGGGAAATTCACCCCTCCACTTT

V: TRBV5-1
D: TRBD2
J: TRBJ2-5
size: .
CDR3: CASSPATSGVGETQYF
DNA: TGCGCCAGCAGCCCGGCGACTAGCGGGGTGGGGGAGACCCAGTACTTC

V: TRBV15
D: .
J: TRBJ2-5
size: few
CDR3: CATSTGTLAQETQYF
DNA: TGTGCCACCAGCACGGGGACACTCGCCCAAGAGACCCAGTACTTC

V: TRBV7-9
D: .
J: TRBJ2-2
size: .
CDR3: CASRIANTGELFF
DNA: TGTGCCAGCAGAATAGCGAACACCGGGGAGCTGTTTTTT

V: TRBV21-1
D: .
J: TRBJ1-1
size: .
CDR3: CASRRIAFF
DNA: TGTGCCAGCAGGAGGATCGCTTTCTTT

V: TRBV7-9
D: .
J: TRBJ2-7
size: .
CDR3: CASSSEESTYEQYF
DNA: TGTGCCAGCAGCTCGGAGGAGAGCACCTACGAGCAGTACTTC

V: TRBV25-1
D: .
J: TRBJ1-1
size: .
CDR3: CASSESARGNTEAFF
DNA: TGTGCCAGCAGTGAGTCTGCCAGGGGAAACACTGAAGCTTTCTTT

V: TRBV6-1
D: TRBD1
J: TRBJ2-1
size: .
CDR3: CASSDRDRARDEQFF
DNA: TGTGCCAGCAGTGACAGGGACAGGGCACGCGATGAGCAGTTCTTC

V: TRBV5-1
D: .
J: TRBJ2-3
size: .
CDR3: CASSLRGTSFSGTDTQYF
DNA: TGCGCCAGCAGCTTAAGAGGGACTTCATTTTCGGGCACAGATACGCAGTATTTT

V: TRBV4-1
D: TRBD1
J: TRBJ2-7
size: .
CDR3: CASSQPRDRGHEQYF
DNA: TGCGCCAGCAGCCAGCCCCGGGACAGGGGACACGAGCAGTACTTC

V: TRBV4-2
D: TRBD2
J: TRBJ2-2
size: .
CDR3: CASSPLTSGVYGGELFF
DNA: TGTGCCAGCAGCCCGCTGACTAGCGGGGTTTACGGCGGGGAGCTGTTTTTT

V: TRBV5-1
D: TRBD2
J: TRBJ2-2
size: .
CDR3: CASSREGLRDLTGELFF
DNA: TGCGCCAGCAGCCGGGAGGGACTACGAGACCTCACCGGGGAGCTGTTTTTT

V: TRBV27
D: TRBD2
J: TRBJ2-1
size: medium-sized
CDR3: CASSASGGPSYNEQFF
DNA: TGTGCCAGCAGTGCTAGCGGGGGACCCTCCTACAATGAGCAGTTCTTC

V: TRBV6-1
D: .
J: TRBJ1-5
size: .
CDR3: CASSDRGFYNQPQHF
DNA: TGTGCCAGCAGTGACAGGGGATTCTACAATCAGCCCCAGCATTTT

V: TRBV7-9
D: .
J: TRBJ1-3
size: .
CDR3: CASSFPAANTIYF
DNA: TGTGCCAGCAGCTTCCCGGCGGCAAACACCATATATTTT

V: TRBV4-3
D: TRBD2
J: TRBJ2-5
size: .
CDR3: CASSQDPSGGPGETQYF
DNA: TGCGCCAGCAGCCAAGATCCTAGCGGGGGACCGGGGGAGACCCAGTACTTC

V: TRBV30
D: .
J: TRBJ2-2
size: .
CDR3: CAWSRGQNTGELFF
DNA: TGTGCCTGGAGTAGAGGACAGAACACCGGGGAGCTGTTTTTT

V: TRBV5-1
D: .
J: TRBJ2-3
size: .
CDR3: CASSPPRDASTDTQYF
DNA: TGCGCCAGCAGCCCCCCCCGGGATGCTAGCACAGATACGCAGTATTTT